These 11 T cell receptor beta chains share one sample of origin, sequenced in a study of radiotherapy plus CTLA-4 blockade in lung cancer. Generated by immunoSEQ multiplex PCR, the TCRdb table keeps only in-frame clones and is missing some. The data show some 30,000 clones, around 74% seen once. The material was peripheral blood, obtained from a patient treated with radiotherapy plus ipilimumab. These receptors were collected from a human donor with non-small cell lung cancer that progressed on radiotherapy plus ipilimumab.

The chain couples TRBV11-2 to TRBJ2-3, with D tentatively TRBD2 (6 bases). The CDR3 has 16 amino acids. The germline V and J ends were trimmed by 5 bases and 2 bases, with 17 bases remaining between them. Germline V gene sequence: CDR1 SGHAT, CDR2 FQNNGV. CDR3 bases: TGTGCCAGCAGCGTTTTGGCTAGCGCCGCCACAGATACGCAGTATTTT. Protein: CASSVLASAATDTQYF.

For this clone: A read error may produce the germline difference seen at one junction end. The V call is TRBV7-7, the J call TRBJ2-5; perhaps TRBD1 as D (5 bases). The germline V gene has CDR1 SSHAT and CDR2 FNYEAQ (reference sequence). This CDR3 region has 16 residues. This CDR3 is CASSLDYRQGGETQYF. The CDR3 DNA reads TGTGCTAGCAGCTTAGATTACCGGCAGGGCGGTGAGACCCAGTACTTC.

V gene TRBV10-3 combines with J gene TRBJ2-3; TRBD2 might be the D (5 bases). Trimming removed 6 bases at V and 4 bases at J, with 8 bases between. The CDR3 consists of 12 residues. Germline CDR1 and CDR2: ENHRY and SYGVKD. For the CDR3, the DNA is TGTGCCATCAGGGGAGCCTCAGATACGCAGTATTTT. Translating it yields CAIRGASDTQYF.

V gene TRBV5-6 combines with J gene TRBJ1-5; D is undetermined. CDR1 SGHDT and CDR2 YYEEEE come from the germline V gene. V was cut by 0 bases and J by 7 bases, with 11 bases left in between. This CDR3 contains 14 residues. CDR3 sequence reads: CASSLASVGQPQHF. Written as DNA, the CDR3 is TGTGCCAGCAGCTTGGCGTCAGTGGGACAGCCCCAGCATTTT.

The chain combines TRBV27 with TRBJ1-1; TRBD1 matches at 9 bases. CDR3 length equals 14 residues. The ends lost 2 bases at V and 5 bases at J; junction bases unmatched: 3. The V gene's germline CDR1 is MNHEY and CDR2 SMNVEV (reference sequence). The chain's CDR3 is CASSLGTGRTEAFF. The CDR3 DNA follows: TGTGCCAGCAGTTTAGGGACAGGGAGGACTGAAGCTTTCTTT.

The table lists this clone with a few counts. The V gene is TRBV15, the J gene TRBJ1-5; tentative D call: TRBD1 (5 bases). Germline values: CDR1 LNHNV, CDR2 YYDKDF (reference sequence). This CDR3 has 14 amino acids. Between the trimmed V and J ends, which lost 3 bases and 5 bases, there was a span of 11 bases. CDR3 amino acids: CATSSRGGDQPQHF. The CDR3 region has the DNA TGTGCCACCAGCAGCCGGGGGGGGGATCAGCCCCAGCATTTT.

This clone was seen once. The chain employs TRBV7-2 and TRBJ2-5; TRBD2 matches at 11 bases. Per germline, CDR1 SGHTA and CDR2 FQGNSA. The junction had 5 bases not matched to a gene; V was cut back by 0 bases and J by 5 bases. CDR3 length: 16 residues. In DNA form, the CDR3 reads TGTGCCAGCAGCTTAGCCCTAGCGGGGGGAGGGGAGACCCAGTACTTC. Translating it yields CASSLALAGGGETQYF. Together with reference TRBV7-2 and TRBJ2-5, the CDR3 gives the full variable domain: GAGVSQSPSNKVTEKGKDVELRCDPISGHTALYWYRQSLGQGLEFLIYFQGNSAPDKSGLPSDRFSAERTGGSVSTLTIQRTQQEDSAVYLCASSLALAGGGETQYFGPGTRLLVL.

Only one count was recorded for this clone. The chain is built from TRBV5-1 and TRBJ2-3; no clear D gene. The CDR3 covers 16 residues. From germline, CDR1 is SGHRS and CDR2 YFSETQ. V was shortened by 0 bases and J by 2 bases, with 13 bases between the two germline ends. The CDR3 loop is CASSLAPQVPTDTQYF. The CDR3 bases are TGCGCCAGCAGCTTGGCCCCGCAGGTTCCCACAGATACGCAGTATTTT. The full variable domain, in which reference TRBV5-1 and TRBJ2-3 provide the parts outside the CDR3, is KAGVTQTPRYLIKTRGQQVTLSCSPISGHRSVSWYQQTPGQGLQFLFEYFSETQRNKGNFPGRFSGRQFSNSRSEMNVSTLELGDSALYLCASSLAPQVPTDTQYFGPGTRLTVL.

The rearrangement links TRBV7-9 to TRBJ2-7, with 8 bases that match TRBD2. J gave up 1 base and V 6 bases, and 8 bases lay outside the gene matches. The germline gives CDR1 SEHNR, CDR2 FQNEAQ (reference sequence). The CDR3 sequence is 15 residues long. The CDR3 spells CASSSSGGGSYEQYF. For the CDR3, the DNA is TGTGCCAGCAGTTCAAGCGGGGGCGGTTCCTACGAGCAGTACTTC.

The CDR3 DNA reads as TGTGCCAGCAAAGGGAGCTCCTACGAGCAGTACTTC. This codes for CASKGSSYEQYF. The chain carries TRBV2 and TRBJ2-7; TRBD2 is a possible D gene (5 bases). CDR3 length: 12 amino acids. Trimming left V 7 bases short and J 0 bases short, with 7 bases between. Germline CDR1 is SNHLY and CDR2 is FYNNEI.

As DNA, the CDR3 is TGTGCCAGCAGCCTCGATCGATTCACTGAAGCTTTCTTT. Its protein is CASSLDRFTEAFF. The chain has TRBV28 and TRBJ1-1; D unclear. V was cut by 6 bases and J by 4 bases, with 12 bases left in between. The CDR3 has 13 residues. Germline lookup yields CDR1 MDHEN and CDR2 SYDVKM.